This entry lists 30 T cell receptor beta chains sequenced from one sample in a study of identical twins. TCRdb itself ran the 5' RACE reads through MiXCR, one entry per CDR3 protein. The profile covers approximately 470,000 distinct CDR3 sequences, with approximately 15% appearing a single time and over 0.5% taken by the ten largest. The same data also contributed to another study, on yellow fever vaccine responses in identical twins.

The specimen was CD4+ T cells sorted from blood. These receptors all stem from a woman between 18 and 30 years old in good health.

The table lists this clonotype with many counts. The rearrangement uses TRBV29-1 and TRBJ2-7; TRBD1 agrees at 7 bases. Trimming took 6 bases from V and 3 from J; bases not matched to a gene: 2. The CDR3 extends over 11 amino acids. Germline lookup yields CDR1 SQVTM and CDR2 ANQGSEA. CDR3 sequence: CSVGQLYEQYF. The DNA for the CDR3 is TGCAGCGTGGGACAGCTCTACGAGCAGTACTTC.

This chain connects TRBV7-2 to TRBJ1-1; no firm D call. There are 14 residues in the CDR3. The V gene lost 5 bases and the J gene lost 1 base, with 11 bases spanning the gap. Germline V lookup: CDR1 SGHTA, CDR2 FQGNSA. The CDR3 loop reads CASSTTRQNTEAFF. For the CDR3, the DNA is TGTGCCAGCAGCACTACCAGGCAGAACACTGAAGCTTTCTTT.

The J gene is TRBJ2-2, the V gene TRBV15; TRBD1 or TRBD2 may be the D gene (5 bases each). The CDR3 has 17 residues. Germline CDR1 and CDR2: LNHNV and YYDKDF (reference sequence). V was shortened by 5 bases and J by 4 bases, with 20 bases between the two germline ends. CDR3 protein: CATSQIAGTEVTGELFF. Here the CDR3 DNA reads TGTGCCACCAGCCAGATAGCCGGGACGGAGGTCACCGGGGAGCTGTTTTTT.

This rearrangement joins TRBV6-1 to TRBJ2-2; the match to TRBD2 covers 11 bases. The length of the CDR3 is 15 residues. Germline V gene data show CDR1 as MNHNS and CDR2 as SASEGT. V trimming: 8 bases; J trimming: 1 base; junction bases outside the gene matches: 3. CDR3 loop: CASGLAGGNTGELFF. The CDR3, as DNA: TGTGCCAGCGGCCTAGCGGGGGGGAACACCGGGGAGCTGTTTTTT.

The chain couples TRBV5-1 to TRBJ2-1; 13 bases match TRBD2. This CDR3 has 15 residues. J lost 5 bases, V lost 4 bases, and 3 bases had no gene match. Looked up from germline, CDR1 is SGHRS and CDR2 is YFSETQ. This chain's CDR3 is CASSVGLAGHNEQFF. DNA for the CDR3: TGCGCCAGCAGCGTGGGACTAGCGGGACACAATGAGCAGTTCTTC.

The chain employs TRBV5-1 and TRBJ2-5; 12 positions agree with TRBD2. This CDR3 contains 17 residues. Trimming took 3 bases from V and 4 from J; bases not matched to a gene: 10. Per germline, CDR1 SGHRS and CDR2 YFSETQ. CDR3 bases: TGCGCCAGCAGCTCGGAGGGTCTAGCGGGGGGGCCAGAGACCCAGTACTTC. As protein: CASSSEGLAGGPETQYF.

The rearrangement joins TRBV10-2 to TRBJ2-5, with 13 bases that match TRBD2. This CDR3 spans 17 amino acids. Looked up from germline, CDR1 is WSHSY and CDR2 is SAAADI. V trimming: 5 bases; J trimming: 5 bases; junction bases outside the gene matches: 11. The CDR3 region is CASSPTTSGGVEETQYF. The DNA of the CDR3 is TGCGCCAGCAGTCCAACCACTAGCGGGGGGGTTGAGGAGACCCAGTACTTC.

This sequence joins TRBV29-1 and TRBJ2-3; D is perhaps TRBD1 (5 bases). The CDR3 totals 14 residues. V shed 5 bases and J shed 8 bases, with 20 bases lying between them. Germline V gene data show CDR1 as SQVTM and CDR2 as ANQGSEA. The CDR3 loop is CSVNPDSPFGTQYF. DNA of the CDR3: TGCAGCGTTAACCCCGACAGCCCATTCGGTACGCAGTATTTT.

This clonotype came up many times. This rearrangement joins TRBV5-1 to TRBJ2-1; D is possibly TRBD2 (6 bases). The CDR3 has 13 amino acids. Germline V gene sequence: CDR1 SGHRS, CDR2 YFSETQ. V lost 7 bases and J 3 bases, leaving 11 bases between the germline ends. The CDR3 region has the DNA TGCGCCAGCCCCTTGGGGGGCTACAATGAGCAGTTCTTC. Residues: CASPLGGYNEQFF.

This clonotype was counted between two and nine times. The chain couples TRBV20-1 to TRBJ2-5; the D gene is possibly TRBD2 (6 bases). The germline V and J ends were trimmed by 0 bases and 4 bases, with 24 bases remaining between them. Per the germline V gene, CDR1 is DFQATT and CDR2 is SNEGSKA (reference sequence). The CDR3 sequence is 18 residues long. This CDR3 reads CSARDSGGRIGKIETQYF. In nucleotides, the CDR3 is TGCAGTGCTAGAGATAGTGGGGGGAGGATTGGTAAGATAGAGACCCAGTACTTC.

V is TRBV11-2 and J is TRBJ2-5, with 9 bases that match TRBD2. Germline V gene data show CDR1 as SGHAT and CDR2 as FQNNGV. The CDR3 has 16 amino acids. V was clipped by 4 bases and J by 5 bases; unmatched bases: 11. The CDR3 spells CASSSPRGGLVETQYF. The CDR3 region has the DNA TGTGCCAGCAGCTCTCCGCGGGGGGGATTAGTCGAGACCCAGTACTTC.

In this sample, this clonotype turned up many times. This sequence joins TRBV5-1 and TRBJ1-1; TRBD1 agrees at 9 bases. The germline V gene encodes CDR1 SGHRS and CDR2 YFSETQ. This CDR3 is built from 14 residues. The V and J ends lost 4 bases and 5 bases, in that order; junction bases with no gene match: 6. The CDR3: CASSGGQGDTEAFF. CDR3 bases: TGCGCCAGCAGCGGGGGACAGGGCGATACTGAAGCTTTCTTT.

This clonotype was counted only a few times. V usage is TRBV10-3 and J usage is TRBJ2-5; D possibly corresponds to TRBD1 (6 bases). The CDR3 is 14 amino acids. The germline V gene has CDR1 ENHRY and CDR2 SYGVKD. V was pared by 0 bases and J by 6 bases, with 11 bases between. The CDR3 loop is CAISESEQGKTQYF. In DNA, the CDR3 is TGTGCCATCAGTGAGTCGGAACAGGGAAAGACCCAGTACTTC.

This clonotype was detected a few times. This chain uses TRBV3-1 with TRBJ2-5; the D is unclear. V was clipped by 5 bases and J by 1 base, with 5 bases between them. Germline loops: CDR1 LGHDT, CDR2 YNNKEL (reference sequence). The CDR3 has 12 residues. The CDR3 DNA follows: TGTGCCAGCAGCGGCTCCCAAGAGACCCAGTACTTC. Translating it yields CASSGSQETQYF.

V is TRBV10-2 and J is TRBJ2-7, with 7 bases that match TRBD2. CDR3 length: 14 amino acids. Germline loops: CDR1 WSHSY, CDR2 SAAADI. Unmatched junction bases numbered 6, after V lost 4 bases and J lost 3 bases. CDR3 bases: TGCGCCAGCAGTGTGCGTCGGGAGGACTACGAGCAGTACTTC. Translating it yields CASSVRREDYEQYF.

The V gene is TRBV20-1, the J gene TRBJ2-5; unclear D gene. Deletions cut 3 bases from V and 1 base from J, with 9 bases between. The CDR3 totals 13 residues. Germline lookup yields CDR1 DFQATT and CDR2 SNEGSKA (reference sequence). The chain's CDR3 is CSARLAIQETQYF. The CDR3 nucleotides read TGCAGTGCTAGGCTTGCGATCCAAGAGACCCAGTACTTC.

This clonotype has just one count. V is TRBV30 and J is TRBJ2-7, with TRBD1 matching 8 bases. CDR3 length: 13 residues. The V segment lost 5 bases and the J segment 3 bases; nucleotides outside the gene matches: 6. Germline V CDR1 and CDR2: GTSNPN, SVGIG (reference sequence). CDR3 in DNA: TGTGCCTGGGGACAGGGCGTAGGCTACGAGCAGTACTTC. This codes for CAWGQGVGYEQYF.

The chain carries TRBV14 and TRBJ2-1, with D perhaps being TRBD1 or TRBD2 (5 bases each). Trimming took 4 bases from V and 8 from J, leaving 18 bases between them. This CDR3 region has 15 residues. Germline CDR1 reads SGHDN; CDR2 reads FVKESK. Here the CDR3 reads CASSRLGSGGHEQFF. The CDR3 DNA reads TGTGCCAGCAGCCGTCTAGGAAGTGGGGGTCATGAGCAGTTCTTC.

The chain recombines TRBV3-1 with TRBJ1-6; D is ambiguous. Trimming cost V 2 bases and J 8 bases, with 7 bases left between them. From germline, CDR1 is LGHDT and CDR2 YNNKEL (reference sequence). The CDR3 runs to 13 residues. The CDR3 sequence is CASSQLLDSPLHF. The DNA for the CDR3 is TGTGCCAGCAGCCAATTGTTGGATTCACCCCTCCACTTT.

In its sample, this clonotype was seen a few times. The chain joins TRBV20-1 to TRBJ2-7; the D is unclear. This CDR3 spans 15 amino acids. Between the trimmed V and J ends, which lost 1 base and 6 bases, there was a span of 19 bases. The germline V gene encodes CDR1 DFQATT and CDR2 SNEGSKA (reference sequence). CDR3 protein: CSARAPSGQLREQYF. In DNA, the CDR3 is TGCAGTGCTAGAGCCCCGTCGGGCCAACTACGCGAGCAGTACTTC.

There are a few counts of this clonotype. The rearrangement uses TRBV12-3 or TRBV12-4 and TRBJ2-1, with a tentative D call TRBD2 (5 bases). The CDR3 length is 12 residues. The V end was cut by 5 bases, the J end by 8 bases, with 10 bases between. The CDR3 region has the DNA TGTGCCAGCAGTCGAGGGTCGGATGAGCAGTTCTTC. Protein sequence: CASSRGSDEQFF.

This clonotype has a single count. This chain joins TRBV7-8 and TRBJ1-4; TRBD1 matches 9 bases. The V gene's germline CDR1 is SGHVS and CDR2 FQNEAQ. The CDR3 extends over 19 amino acids. Trimming cost V 4 bases and J 7 bases; bases outside gene matches: 19. The DNA for the CDR3 is TGTGCCAGCAGCTCGAGGACGGGACAGGGTGATTATTCGAGTGAAAAACTGTTTTTT. This encodes CASSSRTGQGDYSSEKLFF.

The J gene is TRBJ2-1, the V gene TRBV3-1; 10 bases align to TRBD2. The germline V gene has CDR1 LGHDT and CDR2 YNNKEL (reference sequence). The trim removed 0 bases at V and 3 bases at J, leaving 5 bases unmatched. The CDR3 is 17 residues long. Here the CDR3 DNA reads TGTGCCAGCAGCCAAGATACTAGCGGGATTGACTACAATGAGCAGTTCTTC. Encoded protein: CASSQDTSGIDYNEQFF.

In this sample, this clonotype turned up many times. The genes are TRBV4-1 and TRBJ2-2; 8 positions agree with TRBD2. CDR3 length: 15 residues. With V trimmed by 4 bases and J by 6 bases, 7 bases remained unmatched. CDR1 and CDR2 from the germline V gene are MGHRA and YSYEKL. The DNA for the CDR3 is TGCGCCAGCAGCCGTAGCGGGGCTACACCCGGGGAGCTGTTTTTT. This codes for CASSRSGATPGELFF.

The V gene is TRBV11-1, the J gene TRBJ2-1, with 11 bases aligning to TRBD2. Germline trimming cut 4 bases from V and 4 bases from J; bases unmatched to any gene: 6. The CDR3 is made up of 16 amino acids. From germline, CDR1 is SGHAT and CDR2 FQDESV (reference sequence). In DNA, the CDR3 is TGTGCCAGCAGCTCGGATAGCGGGGGGGCTTACAATGAGCAGTTCTTC. Protein: CASSSDSGGAYNEQFF.

The chain carries TRBV3-1 and TRBJ2-3; TRBD1 might be the D (6 bases). The CDR3 length is 17 residues. Deletions cut 1 base from V and 10 bases from J, with 24 bases between. Germline V gives CDR1 LGHDT, CDR2 YNNKEL (reference sequence). This chain's CDR3 is CASSQVGDTSFFGAQYF. In nucleotides, the CDR3 is TGTGCCAGCAGCCAAGTCGGGGACACGTCGTTCTTTGGTGCGCAGTATTTT.

The chain employs TRBV29-1 and TRBJ1-4, with 9 bases fitting TRBD1. The CDR3 runs to 14 residues. Trimming removed 6 bases from V and 6 bases from J; junction bases left unmatched: 8. CDR1 and CDR2 (germline): SQVTM, ANQGSEA. Written as DNA, the CDR3 is TGCAGCGTGGGGGACAGGGAGGCGGATGAAAAACTGTTTTTT. It encodes CSVGDREADEKLFF.

Note on this clonotype: One end of the junction does not line up with germline, which may come from a read error. The gene calls are TRBV15 and TRBJ2-3, with D possibly called TRBD1 or TRBD2 (6 bases each). Germline V gene sequence: CDR1 LNHNV, CDR2 YYDKDF (reference sequence). This CDR3 spans 16 amino acids. Written as DNA, the CDR3 is TGTGCCACCAGCCGCATAGGCGGGAAGGGGGATGCTACGCATTATTTT. Amino acid sequence: CATSRIGGKGDATHYF.

In its sample, this clonotype was seen a few times. The chain uses TRBV10-3 and TRBJ2-1, with unresolved D. CDR3 length equals 15 residues. Trimming stripped 2 bases from V and 0 bases from J, with 8 bases between. Germline CDR1 is ENHRY and CDR2 is SYGVKD. The CDR3: CAISERVTSYNEQFF. CDR3 in DNA: TGTGCCATCAGTGAGCGGGTCACCTCCTACAATGAGCAGTTCTTC.

The chain has TRBV20-1 and TRBJ2-7, with 15 positions matching TRBD2. The CDR3 totals 15 residues. V shed 5 bases, J shed 5 bases, and the junction held 7 bases outside the gene matches. Germline V gene lookup returns CDR1 DFQATT and CDR2 SNEGSKA (reference sequence). The CDR3 is CSAVGLAGGPDEQYF. CDR3 nucleotides: TGCAGTGCTGTCGGACTAGCGGGAGGGCCCGACGAGCAGTACTTC.